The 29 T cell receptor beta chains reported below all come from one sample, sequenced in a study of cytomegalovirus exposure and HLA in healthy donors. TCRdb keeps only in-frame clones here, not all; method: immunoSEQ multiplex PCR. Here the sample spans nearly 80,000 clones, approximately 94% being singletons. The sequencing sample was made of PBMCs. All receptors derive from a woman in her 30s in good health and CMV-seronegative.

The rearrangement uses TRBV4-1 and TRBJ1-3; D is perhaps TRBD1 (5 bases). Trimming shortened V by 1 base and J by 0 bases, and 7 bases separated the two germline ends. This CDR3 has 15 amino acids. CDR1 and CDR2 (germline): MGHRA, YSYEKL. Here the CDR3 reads CASSQADSSGNTIYF. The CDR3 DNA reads TGCGCCAGCAGCCAAGCTGACAGCTCTGGAAACACCATATATTTT.

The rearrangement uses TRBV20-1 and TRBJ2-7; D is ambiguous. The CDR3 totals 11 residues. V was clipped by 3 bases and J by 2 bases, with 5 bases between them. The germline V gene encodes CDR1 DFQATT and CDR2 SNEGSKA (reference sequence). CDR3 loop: CSARRTYEQYF. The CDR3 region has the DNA TGCAGTGCTAGGCGGACCTACGAGCAGTACTTC.

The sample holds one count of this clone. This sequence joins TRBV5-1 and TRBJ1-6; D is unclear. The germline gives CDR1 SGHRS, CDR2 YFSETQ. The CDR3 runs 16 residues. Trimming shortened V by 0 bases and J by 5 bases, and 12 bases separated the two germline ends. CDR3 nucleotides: TGCGCCAGCAGCTTGGAACCCTCAGGAAATAATTCACCCCTCCACTTT. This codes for CASSLEPSGNNSPLHF.

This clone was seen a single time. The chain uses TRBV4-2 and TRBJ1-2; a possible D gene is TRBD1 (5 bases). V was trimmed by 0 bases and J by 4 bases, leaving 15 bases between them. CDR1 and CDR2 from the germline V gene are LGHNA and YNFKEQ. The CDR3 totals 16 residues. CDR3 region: CASSQEFRGSSYGYTF. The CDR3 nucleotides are TGTGCCAGCAGCCAAGAGTTTCGGGGGTCTTCCTATGGCTACACCTTC.

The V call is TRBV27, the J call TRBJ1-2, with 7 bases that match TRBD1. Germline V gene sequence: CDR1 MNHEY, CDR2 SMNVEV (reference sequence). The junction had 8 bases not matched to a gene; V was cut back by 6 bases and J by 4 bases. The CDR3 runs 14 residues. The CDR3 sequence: CASSARQGSYGYTF. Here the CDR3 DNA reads TGTGCCAGCAGCGCCAGACAGGGCTCCTATGGCTACACCTTC.

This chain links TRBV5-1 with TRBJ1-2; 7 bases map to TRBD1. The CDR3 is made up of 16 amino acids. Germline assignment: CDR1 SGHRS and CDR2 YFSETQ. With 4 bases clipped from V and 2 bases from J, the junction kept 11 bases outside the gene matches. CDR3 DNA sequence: TGCGCCAGCAGCCCCCATTACGGGACAGCGAACTATGGCTACACCTTC. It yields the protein CASSPHYGTANYGYTF.

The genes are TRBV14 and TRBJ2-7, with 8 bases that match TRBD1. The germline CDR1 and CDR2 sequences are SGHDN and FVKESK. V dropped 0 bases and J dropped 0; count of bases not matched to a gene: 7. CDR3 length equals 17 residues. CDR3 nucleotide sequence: TGTGCCAGCAGCCAAGATCTTGCACAGGGGGTCTCCTACGAGCAGTACTTC. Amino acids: CASSQDLAQGVSYEQYF.

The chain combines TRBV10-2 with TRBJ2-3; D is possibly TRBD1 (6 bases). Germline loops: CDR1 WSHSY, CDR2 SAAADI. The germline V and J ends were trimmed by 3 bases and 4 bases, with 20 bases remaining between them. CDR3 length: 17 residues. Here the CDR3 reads CASSESRGRRGADTQYF. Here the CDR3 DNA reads TGCGCCAGCAGTGAATCCAGGGGCCGCCGAGGGGCAGATACGCAGTATTTT.

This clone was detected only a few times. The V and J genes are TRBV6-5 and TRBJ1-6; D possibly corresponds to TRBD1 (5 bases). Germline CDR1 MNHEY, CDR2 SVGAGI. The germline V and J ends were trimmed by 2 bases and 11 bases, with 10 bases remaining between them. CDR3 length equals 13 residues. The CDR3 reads CASSYRAGTPLHF. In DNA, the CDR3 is TGTGCCAGCAGTTACCGGGCAGGGACACCCCTCCACTTT.

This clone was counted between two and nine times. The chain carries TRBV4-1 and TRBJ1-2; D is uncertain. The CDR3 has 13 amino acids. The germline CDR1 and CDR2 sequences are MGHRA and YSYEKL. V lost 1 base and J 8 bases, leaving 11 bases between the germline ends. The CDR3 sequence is CASSQVSGYGYTF. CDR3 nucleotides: TGCGCCAGCAGCCAAGTTAGCGGATACGGCTACACCTTC.

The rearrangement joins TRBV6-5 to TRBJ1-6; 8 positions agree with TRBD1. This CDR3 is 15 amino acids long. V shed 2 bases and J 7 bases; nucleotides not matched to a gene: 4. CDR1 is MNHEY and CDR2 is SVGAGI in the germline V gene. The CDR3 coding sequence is TGTGCCAGCAGTTACACGAGACAGGGGAATTCACCCCTCCACTTT. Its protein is CASSYTRQGNSPLHF.

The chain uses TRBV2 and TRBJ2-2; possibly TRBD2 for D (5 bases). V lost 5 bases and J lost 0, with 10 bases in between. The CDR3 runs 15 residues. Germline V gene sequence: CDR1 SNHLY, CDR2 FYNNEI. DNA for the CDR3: TGTGCCAGCAGTCTTCGACTACCGAACACCGGGGAGCTGTTTTTT. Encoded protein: CASSLRLPNTGELFF.

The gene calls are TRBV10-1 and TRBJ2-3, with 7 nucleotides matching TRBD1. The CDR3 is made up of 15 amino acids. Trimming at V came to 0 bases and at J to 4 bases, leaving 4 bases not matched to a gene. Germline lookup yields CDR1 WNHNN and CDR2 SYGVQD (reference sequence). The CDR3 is CASSESLTGADTQYF. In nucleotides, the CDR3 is TGCGCCAGCAGTGAGTCATTAACAGGGGCAGATACGCAGTATTTT.

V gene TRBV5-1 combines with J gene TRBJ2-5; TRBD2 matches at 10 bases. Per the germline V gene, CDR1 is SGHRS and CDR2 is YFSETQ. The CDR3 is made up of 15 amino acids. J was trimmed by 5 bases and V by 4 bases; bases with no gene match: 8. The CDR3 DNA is TGCGCCAGCAGCAGTAAGCGGGGGGGCCGGGAGACCCAGTACTTC. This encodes CASSSKRGGRETQYF.

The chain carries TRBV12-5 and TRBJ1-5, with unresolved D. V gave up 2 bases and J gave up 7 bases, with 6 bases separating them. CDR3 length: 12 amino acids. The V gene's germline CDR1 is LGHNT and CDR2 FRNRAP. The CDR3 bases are TGTGCTAGTGGTTTGTACAACCAGCCCCAGCATTTT. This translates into CASGLYNQPQHF.

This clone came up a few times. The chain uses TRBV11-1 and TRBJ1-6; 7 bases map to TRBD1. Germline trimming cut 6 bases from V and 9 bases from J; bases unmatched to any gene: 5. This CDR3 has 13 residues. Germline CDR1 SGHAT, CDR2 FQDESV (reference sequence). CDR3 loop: CASRGQESSPLHF. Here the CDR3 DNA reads TGTGCCAGCAGAGGACAGGAAAGTTCACCCCTCCACTTT.

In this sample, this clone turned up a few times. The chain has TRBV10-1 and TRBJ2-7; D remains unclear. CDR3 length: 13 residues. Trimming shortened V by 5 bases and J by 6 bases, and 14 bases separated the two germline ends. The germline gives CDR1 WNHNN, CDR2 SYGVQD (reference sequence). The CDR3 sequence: CASSPSLVGEQYF. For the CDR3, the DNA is TGCGCCAGCAGTCCTTCCTTAGTCGGCGAGCAGTACTTC.

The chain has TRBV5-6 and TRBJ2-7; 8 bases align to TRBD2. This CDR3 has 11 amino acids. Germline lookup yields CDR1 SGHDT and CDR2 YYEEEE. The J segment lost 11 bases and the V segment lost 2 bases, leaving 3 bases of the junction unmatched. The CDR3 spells CASSLAGVEYF. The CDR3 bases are TGTGCCAGCAGCTTAGCGGGAGTGGAGTACTTC.

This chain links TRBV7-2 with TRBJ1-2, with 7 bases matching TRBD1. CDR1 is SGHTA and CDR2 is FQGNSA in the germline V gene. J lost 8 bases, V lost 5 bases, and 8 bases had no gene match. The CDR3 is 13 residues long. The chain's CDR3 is CASSPTGTEGYTF. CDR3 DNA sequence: TGTGCCAGCAGCCCGACAGGGACGGAAGGCTACACCTTC. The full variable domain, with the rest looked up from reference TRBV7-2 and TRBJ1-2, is GAGVSQSPSNKVTEKGKDVELRCDPISGHTALYWYRQSLGQGLEFLIYFQGNSAPDKSGLPSDRFSAERTGGSVSTLTIQRTQQEDSAVYLCASSPTGTEGYTFGSGTRLTVV.

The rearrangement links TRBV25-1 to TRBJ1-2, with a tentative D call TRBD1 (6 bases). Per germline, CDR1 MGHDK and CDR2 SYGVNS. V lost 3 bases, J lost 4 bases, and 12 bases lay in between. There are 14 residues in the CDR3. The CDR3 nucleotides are TGTGCCAGCAGTGAGTCAGGGGTGAGCTATGGCTACACCTTC. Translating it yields CASSESGVSYGYTF.

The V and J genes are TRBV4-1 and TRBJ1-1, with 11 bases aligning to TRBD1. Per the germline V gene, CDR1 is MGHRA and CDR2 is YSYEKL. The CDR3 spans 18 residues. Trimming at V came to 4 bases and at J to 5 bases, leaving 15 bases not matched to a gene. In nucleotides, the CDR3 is TGCGCCAGCAGCCTCAGGTCCGGGACAGGGGGTGTTGGTACTGAAGCTTTCTTT. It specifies CASSLRSGTGGVGTEAFF.

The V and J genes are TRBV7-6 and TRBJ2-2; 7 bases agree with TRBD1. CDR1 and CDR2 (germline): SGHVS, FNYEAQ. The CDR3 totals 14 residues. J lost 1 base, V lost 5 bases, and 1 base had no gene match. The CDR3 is CASSGTVNTGELFF. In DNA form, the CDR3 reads TGTGCCAGCAGCGGGACAGTGAACACCGGGGAGCTGTTTTTT.

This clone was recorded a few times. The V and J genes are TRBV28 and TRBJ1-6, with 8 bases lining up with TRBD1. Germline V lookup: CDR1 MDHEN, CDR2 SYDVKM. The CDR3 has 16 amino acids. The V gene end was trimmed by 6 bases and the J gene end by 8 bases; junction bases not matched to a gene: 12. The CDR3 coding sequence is TGTGCCAGCAGAATGCGAAGGACAGGGAGCGATTCACCCCTCCACTTT. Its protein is CASRMRRTGSDSPLHF.

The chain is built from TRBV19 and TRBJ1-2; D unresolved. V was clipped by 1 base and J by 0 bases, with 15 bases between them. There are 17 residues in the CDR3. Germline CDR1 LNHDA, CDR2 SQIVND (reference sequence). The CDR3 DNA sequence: TGTGCCAGTAGTATAGTCCCCTCCACCTCTACTAACTATGGCTACACCTTC. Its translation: CASSIVPSTSTNYGYTF. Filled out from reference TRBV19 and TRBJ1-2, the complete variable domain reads DGGITQSPKYLFRKEGQNVTLSCEQNLNHDAMYWYRQDPGQGLRLIYYSQIVNDFQKGDIAEGYSVSREKKESFPLTVTSAQKNPTAFYLCASSIVPSTSTNYGYTFGSGTRLTVV.

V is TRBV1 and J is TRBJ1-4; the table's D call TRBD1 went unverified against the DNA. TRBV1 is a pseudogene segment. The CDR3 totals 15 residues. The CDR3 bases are TGCACCAGCAGCCAAGTTCCCCAGGATAATGAAAAACTGTTTTTT. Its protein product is CTSSQVPQDNEKLFF.

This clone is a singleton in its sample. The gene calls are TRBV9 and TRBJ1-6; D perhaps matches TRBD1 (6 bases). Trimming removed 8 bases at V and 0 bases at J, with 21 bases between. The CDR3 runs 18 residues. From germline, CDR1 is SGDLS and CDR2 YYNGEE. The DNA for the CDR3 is TGTGCCAGACGCCGGGACATCACAAAGTCCTCCTATAATTCACCCCTCCACTTT. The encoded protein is CARRRDITKSSYNSPLHF.

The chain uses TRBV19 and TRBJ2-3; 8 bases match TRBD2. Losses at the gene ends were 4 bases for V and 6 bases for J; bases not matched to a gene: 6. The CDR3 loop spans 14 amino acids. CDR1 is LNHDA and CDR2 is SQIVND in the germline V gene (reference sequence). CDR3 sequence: CASSTGGVWDTQYF. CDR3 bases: TGTGCCAGTAGTACGGGAGGGGTATGGGATACGCAGTATTTT.

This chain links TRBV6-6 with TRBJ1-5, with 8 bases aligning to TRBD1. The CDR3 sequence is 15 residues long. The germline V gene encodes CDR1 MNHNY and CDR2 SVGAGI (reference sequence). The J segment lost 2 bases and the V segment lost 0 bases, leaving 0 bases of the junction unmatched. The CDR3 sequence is CASSYSTGGNQPQHF. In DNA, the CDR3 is TGTGCCAGCAGTTACTCGACAGGGGGCAATCAGCCCCAGCATTTT.

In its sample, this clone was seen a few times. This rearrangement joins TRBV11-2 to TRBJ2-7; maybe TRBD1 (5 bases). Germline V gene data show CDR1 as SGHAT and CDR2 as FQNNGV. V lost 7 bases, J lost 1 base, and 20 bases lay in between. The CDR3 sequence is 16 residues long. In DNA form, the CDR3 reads TGTGCCAGCACCAAGAGGATGACAGCCACATCCTACGAGCAGTACTTC. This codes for CASTKRMTATSYEQYF.